The rows below give T cell receptor beta chains drawn from one sample of a study of T cells in placental villitis. Method: immunoSEQ multiplex PCR; TCRdb's copy keeps in-frame clones and lacks some. The data hold approximately 6,000 clones, with approximately 78% observed a single time. Sequenced sample: placental tissue containing maternal and fetal cells. The receptors were sampled from a human patient with infectious villitis; the placental T cells may come from both mother and fetus. Both conserved end residues are part of each CDR3. D genes are given only for firm matches. Clone size is not always given. Where it is, it says once, few, many or a class for expanded clones.

clone size	V gene	J gene	D gene	CDR3 protein	CDR3 DNA
few	TRBV5-5	TRBJ1-1	.	CASTGWQTNTEAFF	TGTGCCAGCACCGGGTGGCAGACGAACACTGAAGCTTTCTTT
.	TRBV7-2	TRBJ2-7	.	CASSLYGDEQYF	TGTGCCAGCAGCTTATACGGCGACGAGCAGTACTTC
once	TRBV4-2	TRBJ2-7	TRBD2	CASSQERGGSYEQYF	TGTGCCAGCAGCCAAGAGCGGGGGGGGTCCTACGAGCAGTACTTC
once	TRBV3-1/TRBV3-2	TRBJ1-1	.	CASSQATGEAFF	TGTGCCAGCAGCCAAGCTACAGGTGAAGCTTTCTTT
once	TRBV7-3	TRBJ2-5	TRBD2	CASTLSGGQETQYF	TGTGCCAGCACCCTTAGCGGGGGACAAGAGACCCAGTACTTC
.	TRBV18	TRBJ2-7	TRBD1	CASSPGQGDEQYF	TGTGCCAGCTCACCGGGACAGGGGGACGAGCAGTACTTC
.	TRBV7-9	TRBJ1-5	.	CASSLTGSNQPQHF	TGTGCCAGCAGCTTAACAGGGAGCAATCAGCCCCAGCATTTT
once	TRBV23-1	TRBJ2-3	TRBD1	CATMTGNDRAGPTDTQYF	TGCGCCACGATGACGGGCAACGACAGGGCCGGACCGACAGATACGCAGTATTTT
few	TRBV2	TRBJ2-1	TRBD2	CASRQGLDNEQFF	TGTGCCAGCAGGCAAGGACTAGACAATGAGCAGTTCTTC
large	TRBV5-4	TRBJ1-5	.	CASSLDGVHQPQHF	TGTGCCAGCAGCCTGGACGGGGTGCATCAGCCCCAGCATTTT
.	TRBV3-1/TRBV3-2	TRBJ1-2	.	CASSAGRRLAGYTF	TGTGCCAGCAGCGCTGGACGGAGGCTAGCTGGCTACACCTTC
.	TRBV11-2	TRBJ2-7	.	CASSPAGDPKKYEQYF	TGTGCCAGCAGCCCGGCAGGCGATCCTAAAAAATACGAGCAGTACTTC
.	TRBV7-9	TRBJ2-1	TRBD1	CASSPRDRGYYNEQFF	TGTGCCAGCAGCCCAAGAGACAGGGGGTATTACAATGAGCAGTTCTTC
.	TRBV10-3	TRBJ1-5	.	CAISSRLYQPQHF	TGTGCCATCAGTTCTAGACTTTATCAGCCCCAGCATTTT
few	TRBV4-3	TRBJ2-3	.	CASSQEWTEFSTDTQYF	TGCGCCAGCAGCCAAGAGTGGACGGAGTTCTCCACAGATACGCAGTATTTT
.	TRBV2	TRBJ1-5	.	CASTPGGLSNQPQHF	TGTGCCAGCACCCCGGGGGGCCTGAGCAATCAGCCCCAGCATTTT
.	TRBV6-2/TRBV6-3	TRBJ1-1	TRBD1	CASSYPGRGLEAFF	TGTGCCAGCAGTTACCCCGGGAGGGGGCTTGAAGCTTTCTTT
once	TRBV7-2	TRBJ2-3	TRBD1	CASSNNRQGTDTQYF	TGTGCCAGCAGCAATAATAGACAGGGAACAGATACGCAGTATTTT
.	TRBV7-9	TRBJ2-2	.	CASSLPENTGELFF	TGTGCCAGCAGCTTACCAGAGAACACCGGGGAGCTGTTTTTT
.	TRBV30	TRBJ1-5	.	CAWSGKGNQPQHF	TGTGCCTGGAGTGGGAAAGGCAATCAGCCCCAGCATTTT
.	TRBV2	TRBJ1-1	.	CASPRAFF	TGTGCCAGCCCCCGAGCTTTCTTT
once	TRBV2	TRBJ2-2	.	CASSEKFLAEELFF	TGTGCCAGCAGTGAAAAATTCCTCGCCGAGGAGCTGTTTTTT
once	TRBV2	TRBJ2-7	TRBD2	CASSEVAGGSYEQYF	TGTGCCAGCAGTGAAGTAGCGGGGGGAAGCTACGAGCAGTACTTC
.	TRBV19	TRBJ2-2	.	CASTLRGQPTGELFF	TGTGCCAGTACCCTCAGAGGGCAGCCAACCGGGGAGCTGTTTTTT
.	TRBV28	TRBJ2-7	.	CASRVGGSSYEQYF	TGTGCCAGCAGGGTGGGCGGCAGCTCCTACGAGCAGTACTTC
.	TRBV4-1	TRBJ2-1	.	CASSPSGGLNEQFF	TGCGCCAGCAGCCCCTCCGGGGGGCTGAATGAGCAGTTCTTC
.	TRBV7-9	TRBJ2-5	TRBD1	CASSPRTGVGETQYF	TGTGCCAGCAGCCCCCGGACAGGGGTCGGGGAGACCCAGTACTTC
.	TRBV6-5	TRBJ2-7	.	CASSSLRGGSYEQYF	TGTGCCAGCAGTTCCCTCAGGGGGGGCTCCTACGAGCAGTACTTC
.	TRBV18	TRBJ2-7	TRBD2	CASRGSGGSYEQYF	TGTGCCAGCCGTGGGAGCGGGGGTAGCTACGAGCAGTACTTC
.	TRBV5-4	TRBJ2-3	.	CASSDWDPSTDTQYF	TGTGCCAGCAGCGATTGGGACCCAAGCACAGATACGCAGTATTTT
.	TRBV5-5	TRBJ2-5	.	CASSLGGMRETQYF	TGTGCCAGCAGCTTGGGGGGAATGCGAGAGACCCAGTACTTC
.	TRBV7-9	TRBJ1-1	.	CASSHQTVEAFF	TGTGCCAGCAGCCACCAGACAGTTGAAGCTTTCTTT
.	TRBV2	TRBJ2-7	TRBD2	CASSAVAGGSYEQYF	TGTGCCAGCAGTGCGGTAGCGGGGGGCTCCTACGAGCAGTACTTC
.	TRBV24-1	TRBJ1-3	.	CATSDGRSGNTIYF	TGTGCCACCAGTGATGGGAGATCTGGAAACACCATATATTTT
.	TRBV30	TRBJ2-6	.	CAWRSGANVLTF	TGTGCCTGGAGAAGTGGGGCCAACGTCCTGACTTTC
few	TRBV9	TRBJ2-7	.	CASSLITGYEQYF	TGTGCCAGCAGCTTAATTACAGGGTACGAGCAGTACTTC
.	TRBV7-9	TRBJ1-1	.	CASSHLTTEAFF	TGTGCCAGCAGCCACCTCACCACTGAAGCTTTCTTT
few	TRBV7-9	TRBJ2-3	TRBD2	CASSSPWTSGEHTDTQYF	TGTGCCAGCAGCTCACCCTGGACTAGCGGGGAACACACAGATACGCAGTATTTT
.	TRBV20-1	TRBJ1-2	.	CSATGDYGYTF	TGCAGTGCTACAGGGGACTATGGCTACACCTTC
once	TRBV7-2	TRBJ1-1	.	CASSLEGRFPTEAFF	TGTGCCAGCAGCTTAGAGGGGCGGTTCCCAACTGAAGCTTTCTTT
.	TRBV12-3/TRBV12-4	TRBJ2-5	.	CASSLTGTQYF	TGTGCCAGCAGTTTAACGGGGACGCAGTACTTC
.	TRBV5-6	TRBJ1-2	.	CASSLAHDSWGYTF	TGTGCCAGCAGCTTGGCCCATGACAGTTGGGGCTACACCTTC
.	TRBV18	TRBJ2-2	.	CASSPLVGARTTTGELFF	TGTGCCAGCTCACCACTGGTGGGGGCCCGCACGACCACCGGGGAGCTGTTTTTT
.	TRBV19	TRBJ2-3	.	CASSIRLAWGTDTQYF	TGTGCCAGTAGTATAAGACTCGCCTGGGGCACAGATACGCAGTATTTT
.	TRBV24-1	TRBJ2-2	.	CATSDRASVGELFF	TGTGCCACCAGTGACCGGGCCTCCGTAGGGGAGCTGTTTTTT
.	TRBV5-4	TRBJ1-1	TRBD1	CASSPGQGRGSEAFF	TGTGCCAGCAGCCCGGGACAGGGAAGAGGAAGTGAAGCTTTCTTT
.	TRBV7-2	TRBJ1-1	.	CASSLEGGNTEAFF	TGTGCCAGCAGCTTAGAGGGGGGGAACACTGAAGCTTTCTTT
.	TRBV4-3	TRBJ2-5	.	CASSQARGETQYF	TGCGCCAGCAGCCAGGCCCGTGGAGAGACCCAGTACTTC
.	TRBV6-1	TRBJ2-2	TRBD2	CASSALAGRTGELFF	TGTGCCAGCAGTGCACTAGCGGGGCGGACCGGGGAGCTGTTTTTT
.	TRBV15	TRBJ2-7	.	CATSRVGAGLYKQYF	TGTGCCACCAGCAGAGTAGGAGCAGGACTCTACAAGCAGTACTTC
.	TRBV7-8	TRBJ2-3	TRBD1	CASSLRWDRGSGDTQYF	TGTGCCAGCAGCTTACGCTGGGACAGGGGTTCTGGAGATACGCAGTATTTT
.	TRBV6-5	TRBJ1-5	TRBD1	CASRSQGDQPQHF	TGTGCCAGCAGATCACAGGGGGATCAGCCCCAGCATTTT